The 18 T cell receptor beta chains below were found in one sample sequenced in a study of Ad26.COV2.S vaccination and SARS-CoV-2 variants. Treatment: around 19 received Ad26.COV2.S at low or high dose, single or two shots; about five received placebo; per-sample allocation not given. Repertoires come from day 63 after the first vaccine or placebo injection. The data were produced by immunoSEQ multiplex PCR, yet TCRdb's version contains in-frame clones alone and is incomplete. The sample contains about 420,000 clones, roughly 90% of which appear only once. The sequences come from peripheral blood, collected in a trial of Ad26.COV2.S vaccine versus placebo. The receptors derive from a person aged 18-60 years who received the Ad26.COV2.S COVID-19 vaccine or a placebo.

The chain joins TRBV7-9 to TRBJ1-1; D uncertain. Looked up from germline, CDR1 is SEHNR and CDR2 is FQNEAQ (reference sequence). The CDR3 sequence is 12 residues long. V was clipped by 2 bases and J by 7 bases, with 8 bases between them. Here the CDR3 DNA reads TGTGCCAGCAGCTTAATTCTGGGTGAAGCTTTCTTT. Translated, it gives CASSLILGEAFF.

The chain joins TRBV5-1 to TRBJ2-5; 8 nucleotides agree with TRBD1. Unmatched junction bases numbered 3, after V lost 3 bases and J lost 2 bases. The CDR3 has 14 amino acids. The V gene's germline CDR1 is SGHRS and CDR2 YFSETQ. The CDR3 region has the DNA TGCGCCAGCAGCTACAGGACAGGGCAAGAGACCCAGTACTTC. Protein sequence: CASSYRTGQETQYF.

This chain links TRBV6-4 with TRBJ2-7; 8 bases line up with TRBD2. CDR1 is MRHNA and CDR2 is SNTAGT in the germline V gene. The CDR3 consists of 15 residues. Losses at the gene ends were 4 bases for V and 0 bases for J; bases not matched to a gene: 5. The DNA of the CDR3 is TGTGCCAGCAGTGCTTTTGGGACTAGCTCCTACGAGCAGTACTTC. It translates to CASSAFGTSSYEQYF.

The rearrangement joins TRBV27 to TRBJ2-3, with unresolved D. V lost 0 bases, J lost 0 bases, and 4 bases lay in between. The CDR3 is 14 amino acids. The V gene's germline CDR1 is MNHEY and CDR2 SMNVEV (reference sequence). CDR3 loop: CASSLSASTDTQYF. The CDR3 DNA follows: TGTGCCAGCAGTTTATCGGCCAGCACAGATACGCAGTATTTT.

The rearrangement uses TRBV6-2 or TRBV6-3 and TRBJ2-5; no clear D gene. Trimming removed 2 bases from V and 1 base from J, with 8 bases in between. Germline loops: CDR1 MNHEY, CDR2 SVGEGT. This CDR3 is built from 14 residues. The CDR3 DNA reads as TGTGCCAGCAGTTACCTGAGGAGCCAAGAGACCCAGTACTTC. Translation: CASSYLRSQETQYF.

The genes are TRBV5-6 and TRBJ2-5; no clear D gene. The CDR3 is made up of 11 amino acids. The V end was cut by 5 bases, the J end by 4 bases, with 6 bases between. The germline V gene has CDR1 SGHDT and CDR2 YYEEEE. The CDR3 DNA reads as TGTGCCAGCAGTTGGGGAGAGACCCAGTACTTC. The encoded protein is CASSWGETQYF.

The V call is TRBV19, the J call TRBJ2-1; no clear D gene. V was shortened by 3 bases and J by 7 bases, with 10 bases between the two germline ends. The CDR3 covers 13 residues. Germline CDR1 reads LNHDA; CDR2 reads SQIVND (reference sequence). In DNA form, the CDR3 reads TGTGCCAGTAGTATGAACACTGGGAATGAGCAGTTCTTC. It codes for CASSMNTGNEQFF.

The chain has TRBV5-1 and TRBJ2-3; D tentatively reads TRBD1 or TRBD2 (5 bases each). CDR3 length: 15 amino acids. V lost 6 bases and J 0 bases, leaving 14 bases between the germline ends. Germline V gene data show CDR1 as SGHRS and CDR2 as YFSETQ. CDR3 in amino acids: CASNSLGGSTDTQYF. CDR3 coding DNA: TGCGCCAGCAACTCGCTTGGGGGAAGCACAGATACGCAGTATTTT. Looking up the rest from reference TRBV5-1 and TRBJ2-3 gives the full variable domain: KAGVTQTPRYLIKTRGQQVTLSCSPISGHRSVSWYQQTPGQGLQFLFEYFSETQRNKGNFPGRFSGRQFSNSRSEMNVSTLELGDSALYLCASNSLGGSTDTQYFGPGTRLTVL.

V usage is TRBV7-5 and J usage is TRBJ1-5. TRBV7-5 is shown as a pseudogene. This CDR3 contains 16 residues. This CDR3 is CVRSVEARNSNQPQHF. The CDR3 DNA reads TGTGTCAGAAGCGTAGAGGCAAGGAATAGCAATCAGCCCCAGCATTTT.

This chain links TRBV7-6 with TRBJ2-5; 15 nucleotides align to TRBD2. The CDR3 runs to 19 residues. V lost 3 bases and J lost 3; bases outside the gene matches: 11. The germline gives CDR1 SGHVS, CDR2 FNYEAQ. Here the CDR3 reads CASSFGLAGGRIKKETQYF. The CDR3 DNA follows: TGTGCCAGCAGCTTTGGACTAGCGGGGGGGCGGATAAAAAAAGAGACCCAGTACTTC.

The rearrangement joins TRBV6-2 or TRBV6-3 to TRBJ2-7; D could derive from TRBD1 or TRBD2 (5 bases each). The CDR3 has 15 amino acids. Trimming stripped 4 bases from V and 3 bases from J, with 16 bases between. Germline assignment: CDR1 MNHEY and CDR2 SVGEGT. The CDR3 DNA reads TGTGCCAGCAGTTTAAGGAGGCAGGGAAGCTACGAGCAGTACTTC. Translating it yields CASSLRRQGSYEQYF.

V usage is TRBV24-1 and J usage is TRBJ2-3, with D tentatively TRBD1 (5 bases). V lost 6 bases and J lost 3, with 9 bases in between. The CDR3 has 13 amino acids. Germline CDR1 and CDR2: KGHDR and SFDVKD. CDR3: CATSQGWTDTQYF. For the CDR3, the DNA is TGTGCCACCAGTCAGGGATGGACAGATACGCAGTATTTT.

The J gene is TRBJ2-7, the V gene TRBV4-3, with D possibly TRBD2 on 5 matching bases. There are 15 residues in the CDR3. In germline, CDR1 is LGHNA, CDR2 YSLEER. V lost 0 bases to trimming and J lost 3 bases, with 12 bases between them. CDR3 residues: CASSQDSIGSYEQYF. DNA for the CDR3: TGCGCCAGCAGCCAAGATAGTATAGGGAGCTACGAGCAGTACTTC.

This CDR3 reads CASSGDSGWYYEQYF. CDR3 nucleotide sequence: TGTGCCAGCAGCGGGGACTCGGGGTGGTACTACGAGCAGTACTTC. This chain uses TRBV11-1 with TRBJ2-7; TRBD2 is a possible D gene (6 bases). Germline lookup yields CDR1 SGHAT and CDR2 FQDESV (reference sequence). The ends were cut back, 5 bases at V and 3 bases at J, with 17 bases in the middle. This CDR3 comprises 15 residues.

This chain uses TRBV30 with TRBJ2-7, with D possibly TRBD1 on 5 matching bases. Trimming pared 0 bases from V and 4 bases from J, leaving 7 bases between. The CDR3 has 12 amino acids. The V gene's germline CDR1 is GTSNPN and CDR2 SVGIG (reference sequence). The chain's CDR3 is CAWSVTGYEQYF. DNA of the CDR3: TGTGCCTGGAGTGTAACAGGATACGAGCAGTACTTC.

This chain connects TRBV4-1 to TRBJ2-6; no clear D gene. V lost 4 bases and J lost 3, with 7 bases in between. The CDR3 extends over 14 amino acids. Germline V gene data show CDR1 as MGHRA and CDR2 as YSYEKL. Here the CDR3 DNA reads TGCGCCAGCAGCCCAAGTTTTGGGGCCAACGTCCTGACTTTC. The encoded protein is CASSPSFGANVLTF.

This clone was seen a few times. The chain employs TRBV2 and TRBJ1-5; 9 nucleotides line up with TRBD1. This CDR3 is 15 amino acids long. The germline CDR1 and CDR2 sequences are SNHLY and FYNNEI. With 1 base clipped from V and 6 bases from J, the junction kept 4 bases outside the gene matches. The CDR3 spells CASSEGGTGTQPQHF. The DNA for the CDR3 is TGTGCCAGCAGTGAAGGTGGGACAGGGACTCAGCCCCAGCATTTT. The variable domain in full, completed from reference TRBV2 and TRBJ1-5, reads EPEVTQTPSHQVTQMGQEVILRCVPISNHLYFYWYRQILGQKVEFLVSFYNNEISEKSEIFDDQFSVERPDGSNFTLKIRSTKLEDSAMYFCASSEGGTGTQPQHFGDGTRLSIL.

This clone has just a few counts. Written as DNA, the CDR3 is TGTGCCAGCAGCCTAGGAGACAGGGGAGGAAATCAGCCCCAGCATTTT. Encoded protein: CASSLGDRGGNQPQHF. This chain connects TRBV7-9 to TRBJ1-5, with 8 nucleotides matching TRBD1. The germline CDR1 and CDR2 sequences are SEHNR and FQNEAQ (reference sequence). Trimming cost V 5 bases and J 4 bases; bases outside gene matches: 10. CDR3 size: 16 residues.